This T cell receptor (beta chain) was captured in a study of T-cell memory formation after mild COVID-19. Study-wide findings and caveats: CD4/CD8 balance characterized clones contracting day 15 to 85, and CD4+ skew characterized later expanders.

To note about this clonotype: The antigen remains unidentified.

Germline V gives CDR1 ENHRY, CDR2 SYGVKD. Unmatched junction bases numbered 3, after V lost 4 bases and J lost 2 bases. There are 17 residues in the CDR3. Each CDR3 protein gets one entry after TCRdb re-called the 5' RACE reads with MiXCR. The table has hundreds of thousands of distinct CDR3 sequences, around 21% seen once; the top ten hold approximately 13%. J is TRBJ2-2 and V is TRBV10-3; 14 bases fit TRBD2. This clonotype originated in an adult woman who had mild COVID-19 (a few samples of this study predate the infection). Cell type and time point are not known. Sample: PBMCs or a T cell subset sorted from them (not recorded which). CDR3: CAISGTSGGLNTGELFF. CDR3 DNA: TGTGCCATCAGTGGGACTAGCGGGGGGCTCAACACCGGGGAGCTGTTTTTT.